These 20 T cell receptor beta chains share one sample of origin, sequenced in a study of beta chain features in type 1 diabetes. Study findings and constraints: Shortening that was moderate but significant affected the TCRB CDR3s of Type 1 diabetes patients in all four CD4+ subsets.

Every isolated RNA sample was fully reverse transcribed, so sequencing captured expressed TCRB transcripts. Repertoires were generated with immunoSEQ multiplex PCR, while TCRdb's copy carries only in-frame clones and drops some. The sample shows hundreds of thousands of clones, around 13% of them seen only once. Antigens of these TCRs are unknown. Sequenced sample: naive CD4+ T cells from blood. The source of these receptors is a woman between 18 and 29 years old with type 1 diabetes.

The chain carries TRBV28 and TRBJ2-7; D gene uncertain. The V gene lost 9 bases and the J gene lost 0 bases, with 12 bases spanning the gap. The CDR3 covers 13 residues. Germline CDR1 and CDR2: MDHEN and SYDVKM. CDR3: CASGMGSSYEQYF. The DNA of the CDR3 is TGTGCCAGTGGCATGGGCAGCTCCTACGAGCAGTACTTC.

The gene calls are TRBV11-2 and TRBJ2-2, with 9 bases identical to TRBD1. The germline CDR1 and CDR2 sequences are SGHAT and FQNNGV. The V segment lost 4 bases and the J segment 4 bases; nucleotides outside the gene matches: 4. CDR3 size: 15 residues. CDR3 amino acids: CASSWTGVGTGELFF. The CDR3 DNA reads as TGTGCCAGCAGCTGGACAGGGGTGGGCACCGGGGAGCTGTTTTTT. Drawing the rest from reference TRBV11-2 and TRBJ2-2, the complete variable domain is EAGVAQSPRYKIIEKRQSVAFWCNPISGHATLYWYQQILGQGPKLLIQFQNNGVVDDSQLPKDRFSAERLKGVDSTLKIQPAKLEDSAVYLCASSWTGVGTGELFFGEGSRLTVL.

The V and J genes are TRBV19 and TRBJ1-5; D is possibly TRBD1 (6 bases). Germline V gives CDR1 LNHDA, CDR2 SQIVND (reference sequence). The CDR3 sequence is 15 residues long. V lost 7 bases to trimming and J lost 3 bases, with 16 bases between them. In DNA form, the CDR3 reads TGTGCCAGTAAATGGGGGGGCTCCGACAATCAGCCCCAGCATTTT. Amino acid sequence: CASKWGGSDNQPQHF.

In this sample, this clone turned up a few times. This rearrangement joins TRBV9 to TRBJ1-1, with D possibly TRBD1 on 5 matching bases. The germline CDR1 and CDR2 sequences are SGDLS and YYNGEE. The CDR3 sequence is 14 residues long. V was clipped by 4 bases and J by 1 base, with 11 bases between them. The CDR3 protein is CASSLQVGNTEAFF. CDR3 in DNA: TGTGCCAGCAGCCTACAGGTTGGGAACACTGAAGCTTTCTTT. Complete variable domain (other parts from reference TRBV9 and TRBJ1-1): DSGVTQTPKHLITATGQRVTLRCSPRSGDLSVYWYQQSLDQGLQFLIQYYNGEERAKGNILERFSAQQFPDLHSELNLSSLELGDSALYFCASSLQVGNTEAFFGQGTRLTVV.

The chain is built from TRBV7-8 and TRBJ1-3; D possibly corresponds to TRBD1 (6 bases). V shed 1 base and J shed 0 bases, with 13 bases lying between them. Per germline, CDR1 SGHVS and CDR2 FQNEAQ. This CDR3 spans 17 amino acids. CDR3 sequence: CASSLVRGTYSGNTIYF. The CDR3 DNA is TGTGCCAGCAGCTTAGTGCGGGGGACATACTCTGGAAACACCATATATTTT. Based on the CDR3 plus reference TRBV7-8 and TRBJ1-3, the full variable domain is GAGVSQSPRYKVAKRGQDVALRCDPISGHVSLFWYQQALGQGPEFLTYFQNEAQLDKSGLPSDRFFAERPEGSVSTLKIQRTQQEDSAVYLCASSLVRGTYSGNTIYFGEGSWLTVV.

This clone was picked up a small number of times. CDR3 sequence (DNA): TGTGCCATCAGTGAGTTACAGGGAGATGATGAGCAGTTCTTC. Protein: CAISELQGDDEQFF. The rearrangement links TRBV10-3 to TRBJ2-1; weak D call: TRBD1 (6 bases). The V and J ends lost 1 base and 8 bases respectively, with 12 bases between them. This CDR3 has 14 amino acids. CDR1 ENHRY and CDR2 SYGVKD come from the germline V gene.

The rearrangement joins TRBV30 to TRBJ2-1; 11 bases align to TRBD2. The V gene's germline CDR1 is GTSNPN and CDR2 SVGIG (reference sequence). The CDR3 contains 14 residues. The V gene end was trimmed by 8 bases and the J gene end by 7 bases; junction bases not matched to a gene: 10. As DNA, the CDR3 is TGTGCCCCCCCTCCACTAGCGGGAGATAATGAGCAGTTCTTC. It translates to CAPPPLAGDNEQFF.

The chain is built from TRBV5-1 and TRBJ2-1, with 10 bases that match TRBD2. Trimming removed 1 base from V and 5 bases from J; junction bases left unmatched: 6. The CDR3 loop spans 16 amino acids. Germline lookup yields CDR1 SGHRS and CDR2 YFSETQ. Here the CDR3 reads CASSLSGLANNNEQFF. CDR3 bases: TGCGCCAGCAGCTTGTCGGGACTAGCGAATAACAATGAGCAGTTCTTC.

This clone was seen a handful of times. The gene calls are TRBV28 and TRBJ1-1; 9 bases fit TRBD1. The trim removed 5 bases at V and 1 base at J, leaving 5 bases unmatched. The CDR3 has 15 amino acids. The germline gives CDR1 MDHEN, CDR2 SYDVKM. CDR3 sequence (DNA): TGTGCCAGCAGTGAACCGGGACAGGGGAACACTGAAGCTTTCTTT. It specifies CASSEPGQGNTEAFF.

This clone was recorded a few times. This chain connects TRBV11-2 to TRBJ2-7, with a weak D call TRBD2 (6 bases). V lost 6 bases and J lost 2, with 17 bases in between. This CDR3 has 15 residues. Germline lookup yields CDR1 SGHAT and CDR2 FQNNGV. The CDR3 loop reads CASSPDRGWAYEQYF. CDR3 DNA sequence: TGTGCCAGCAGTCCAGACCGGGGGTGGGCCTACGAGCAGTACTTC.

This clone was found once. This rearrangement joins TRBV7-9 to TRBJ2-7, with TRBD2 matching 12 bases. Per germline, CDR1 SEHNR and CDR2 FQNEAQ (reference sequence). CDR3 size: 17 residues. J gave up 5 bases and V 5 bases, and 13 bases lay outside the gene matches. The CDR3 region is CASSLTQGLAGSHEQYF. For the CDR3, the DNA is TGTGCCAGCAGCCTAACGCAAGGACTAGCGGGGTCCCACGAGCAGTACTTC. Combining the CDR3 with reference TRBV7-9 and TRBJ2-7 gives the whole variable domain DTGVSQNPRHKITKRGQNVTFRCDPISEHNRLYWYRQTLGQGPEFLTYFQNEAQLEKSRLLSDRFSAERPKGSFSTLEIQRTEQGDSAMYLCASSLTQGLAGSHEQYFGPGTRLTVT.

This clone appeared a few times. This chain joins TRBV6-6 and TRBJ1-5, with D possibly matching TRBD1 (5 bases). The germline V gene encodes CDR1 MNHNY and CDR2 SVGAGI (reference sequence). This CDR3 is built from 13 residues. The V end was cut by 6 bases, the J end by 1 base, with 7 bases between. CDR3 residues: CASSRESNQPQHF. DNA for the CDR3: TGTGCCAGCAGCAGGGAAAGCAATCAGCCCCAGCATTTT.

This clone was detected only a few times. The chain uses TRBV5-4 and TRBJ2-7, with 7 bases fitting TRBD2. Germline loops: CDR1 SGHNT, CDR2 YYREEE (reference sequence). This CDR3 contains 15 residues. Trimming took 1 base from V and 2 from J; bases not matched to a gene: 6. CDR3 DNA: TGTGCCAGCAGCTTGAATTCGGCGGGAGCCTACGAGCAGTACTTC. This translates into CASSLNSAGAYEQYF.

This clone was counted between two and nine times. The V and J genes are TRBV6-6 and TRBJ1-4; D not resolved. The germline V gene has CDR1 MNHNY and CDR2 SVGAGI (reference sequence). The CDR3 covers 12 residues. The V end was cut by 8 bases, the J end by 8 bases, with 12 bases between. The CDR3 bases are TGTGCCAGCGCCATAAACAGAGAAAAACTGTTTTTT. Its protein product is CASAINREKLFF.

This clone was seen more than once but under ten times. The chain links TRBV7-2 to TRBJ1-5, with D unresolved. Germline CDR1 is SGHTA and CDR2 is FQGNSA. V was clipped by 7 bases and J by 7 bases, with 17 bases between them. The CDR3 has 14 residues. The CDR3 protein is CASTADLANQPQHF. As DNA, the CDR3 is TGTGCCAGCACCGCAGACCTAGCCAACCAGCCCCAGCATTTT.

V and J are TRBV7-8 and TRBJ2-5; 10 bases are a match to TRBD1. Trimming at V came to 6 bases and at J to 5 bases, leaving 9 bases not matched to a gene. Per germline, CDR1 SGHVS and CDR2 FQNEAQ. This CDR3 is 15 amino acids long. CDR3 bases: TGTGCCAGCAGACGGGATCGGACAGGGGGGGAGACCCAGTACTTC. As protein: CASRRDRTGGETQYF.

CDR3 region: CASTPTQGGGYTF. DNA for the CDR3: TGTGCCAGCACCCCTACACAGGGCGGTGGCTACACCTTC. The chain couples TRBV6-6 to TRBJ1-2, with D possibly TRBD1 on 6 matching bases. Germline V lookup: CDR1 MNHNY, CDR2 SVGAGI (reference sequence). The CDR3 is 13 amino acids. V gave up 7 bases and J gave up 7 bases, with 16 bases separating them.

This clone has more than one count but fewer than ten. The chain links TRBV7-9 to TRBJ1-5; 7 nucleotides agree with TRBD1. Germline V lookup: CDR1 SEHNR, CDR2 FQNEAQ (reference sequence). The CDR3 is 14 residues long. The junction had 4 bases not matched to a gene; V was cut back by 5 bases and J by 3 bases. The CDR3: CASSEGQYNQPQHF. For the CDR3, the DNA is TGTGCCAGCAGCGAGGGACAGTACAATCAGCCCCAGCATTTT.

The J gene is TRBJ1-1, the V gene TRBV7-2; TRBD1 matches at 7 bases. The CDR3 spans 17 residues. Per the germline V gene, CDR1 is SGHTA and CDR2 is FQGNSA. V shed 1 base and J 2 bases; nucleotides not matched to a gene: 10. CDR3 DNA sequence: TGTGCCAGCAGCTTAGGGGACAGAATTCGAACCAACACTGAAGCTTTCTTT. This gives the protein CASSLGDRIRTNTEAFF.

This clone turned up a few times. This rearrangement joins TRBV10-3 to TRBJ2-2; TRBD1 might be the D (5 bases). V dropped 7 bases and J dropped 5 bases, with 8 bases sitting between them. This CDR3 spans 12 amino acids. Germline V gene sequence: CDR1 ENHRY, CDR2 SYGVKD. Written as DNA, the CDR3 is TGTGCCATCAAGGGGAATACCGGGGAGCTGTTTTTT. Translation: CAIKGNTGELFF.